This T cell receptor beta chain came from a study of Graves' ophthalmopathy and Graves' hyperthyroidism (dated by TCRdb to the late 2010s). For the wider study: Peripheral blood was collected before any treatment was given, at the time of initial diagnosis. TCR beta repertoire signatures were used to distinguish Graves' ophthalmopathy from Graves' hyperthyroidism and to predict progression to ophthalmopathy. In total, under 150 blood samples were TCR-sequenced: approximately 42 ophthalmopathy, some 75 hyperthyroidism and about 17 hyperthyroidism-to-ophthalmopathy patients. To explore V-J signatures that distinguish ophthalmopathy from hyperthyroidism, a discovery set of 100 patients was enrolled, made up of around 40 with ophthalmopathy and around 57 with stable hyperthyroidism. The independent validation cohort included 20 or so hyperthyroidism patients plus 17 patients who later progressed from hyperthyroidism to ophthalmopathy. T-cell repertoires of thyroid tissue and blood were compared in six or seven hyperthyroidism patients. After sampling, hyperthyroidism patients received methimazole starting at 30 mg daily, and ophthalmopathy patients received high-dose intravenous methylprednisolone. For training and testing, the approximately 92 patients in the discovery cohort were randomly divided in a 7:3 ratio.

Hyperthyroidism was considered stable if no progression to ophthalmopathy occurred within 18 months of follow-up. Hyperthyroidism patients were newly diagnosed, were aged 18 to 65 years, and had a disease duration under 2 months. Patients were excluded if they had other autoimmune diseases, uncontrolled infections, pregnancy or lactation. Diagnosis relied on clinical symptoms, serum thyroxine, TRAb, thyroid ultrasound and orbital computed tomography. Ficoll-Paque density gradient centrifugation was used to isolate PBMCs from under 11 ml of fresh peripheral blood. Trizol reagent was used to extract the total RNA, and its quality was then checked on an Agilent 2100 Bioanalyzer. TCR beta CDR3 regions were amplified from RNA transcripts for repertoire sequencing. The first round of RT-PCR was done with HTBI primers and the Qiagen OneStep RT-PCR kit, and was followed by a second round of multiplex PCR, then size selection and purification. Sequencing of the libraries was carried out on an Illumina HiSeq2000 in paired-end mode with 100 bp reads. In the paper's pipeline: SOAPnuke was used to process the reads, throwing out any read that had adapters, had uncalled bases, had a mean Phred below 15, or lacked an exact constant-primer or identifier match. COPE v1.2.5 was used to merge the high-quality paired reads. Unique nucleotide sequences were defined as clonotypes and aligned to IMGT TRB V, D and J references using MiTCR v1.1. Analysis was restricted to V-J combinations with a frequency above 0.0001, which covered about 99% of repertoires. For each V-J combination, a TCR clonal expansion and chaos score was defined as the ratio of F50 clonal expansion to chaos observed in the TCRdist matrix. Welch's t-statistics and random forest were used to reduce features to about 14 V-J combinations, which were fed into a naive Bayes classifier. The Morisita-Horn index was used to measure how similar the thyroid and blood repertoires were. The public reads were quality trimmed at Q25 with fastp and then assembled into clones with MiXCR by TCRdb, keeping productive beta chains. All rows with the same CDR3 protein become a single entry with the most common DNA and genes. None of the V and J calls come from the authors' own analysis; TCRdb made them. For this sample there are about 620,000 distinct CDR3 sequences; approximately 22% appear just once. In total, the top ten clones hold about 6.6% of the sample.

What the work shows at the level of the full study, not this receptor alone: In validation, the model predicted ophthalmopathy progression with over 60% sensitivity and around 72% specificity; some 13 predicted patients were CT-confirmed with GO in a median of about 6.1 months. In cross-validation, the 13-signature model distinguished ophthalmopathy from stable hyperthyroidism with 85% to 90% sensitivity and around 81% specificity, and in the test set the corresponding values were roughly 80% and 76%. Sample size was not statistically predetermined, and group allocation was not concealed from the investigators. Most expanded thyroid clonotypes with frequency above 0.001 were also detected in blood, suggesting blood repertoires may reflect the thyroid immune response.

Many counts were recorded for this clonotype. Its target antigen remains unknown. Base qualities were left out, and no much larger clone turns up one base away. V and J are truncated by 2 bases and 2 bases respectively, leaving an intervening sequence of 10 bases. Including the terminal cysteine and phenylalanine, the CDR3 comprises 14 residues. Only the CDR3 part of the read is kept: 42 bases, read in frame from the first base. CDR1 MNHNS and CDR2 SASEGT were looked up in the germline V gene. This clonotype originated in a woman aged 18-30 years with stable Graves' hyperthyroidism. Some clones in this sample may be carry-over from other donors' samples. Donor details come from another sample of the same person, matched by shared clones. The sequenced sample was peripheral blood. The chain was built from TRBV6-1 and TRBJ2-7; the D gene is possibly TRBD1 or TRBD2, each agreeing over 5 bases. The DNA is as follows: TGTGCCAGCAGTGAATATAGGGACCCCTACGAGCAGTACTTC. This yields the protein CASSEYRDPYEQYF.